This T cell receptor beta chain emerged from a study of blood T cell repertoires in COVID-19. Study summary: Some COVID-19 samples were acute and others convalescent; all came from the United States, Italy and Spain. From T cells, B-cell-depleted T cells, or PBMCs came the material, which was cDNA or gDNA.

The ends were cut back, 9 bases at V and 0 bases at J, with 11 bases in the middle. The CDR3 covers 14 residues. Germline CDR1 is KGHDR and CDR2 is SFDVKD. Per the original data handling: Reference gene primer amplification in the assay estimated nucleated cell counts. Sequencing used immunoSEQ multiplex PCR; TCRdb keeps in-frame clones, though not all of them. Clonal size and the V and J genes are those of that table, whereas D and trimming came from the DNA. The profile shows tens of thousands of clones, about nine tenths of them singletons. The gene calls are TRBV24-1 and TRBJ1-5; unclear D gene. Sequencing used peripheral blood. The receptor was derived from a human donor in a cohort sampled during active COVID-19. CDR3 loop: CATAGVNSNQPQHF. Here the CDR3 DNA reads TGTGCCACCGCGGGAGTTAATAGCAATCAGCCCCAGCATTTT.